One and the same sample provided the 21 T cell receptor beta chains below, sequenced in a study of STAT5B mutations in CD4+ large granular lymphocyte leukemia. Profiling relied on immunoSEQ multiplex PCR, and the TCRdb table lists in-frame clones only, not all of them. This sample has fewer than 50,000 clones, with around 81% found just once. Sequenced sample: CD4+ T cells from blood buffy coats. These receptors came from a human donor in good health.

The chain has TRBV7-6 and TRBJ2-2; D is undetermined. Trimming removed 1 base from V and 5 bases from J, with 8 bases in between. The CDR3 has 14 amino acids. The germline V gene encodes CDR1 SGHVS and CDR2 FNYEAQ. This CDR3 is CASSLGQSTGELFF. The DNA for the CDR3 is TGTGCCAGCAGCTTAGGGCAGAGTACCGGGGAGCTGTTTTTT.

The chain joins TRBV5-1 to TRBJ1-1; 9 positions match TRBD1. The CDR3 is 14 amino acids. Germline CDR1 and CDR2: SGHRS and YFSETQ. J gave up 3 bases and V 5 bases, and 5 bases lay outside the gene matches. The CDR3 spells CASSPRTGDTEAFF. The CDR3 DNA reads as TGCGCCAGCAGTCCCCGGACAGGGGACACTGAAGCTTTCTTT.

This CDR3 is CASSRTGKNQPQHF. The CDR3 DNA reads TGTGCCAGCAGCCGGACAGGGAAGAATCAGCCCCAGCATTTT. The chain links TRBV7-2 to TRBJ1-5; 8 bases agree with TRBD1. Looked up from germline, CDR1 is SGHTA and CDR2 is FQGNSA. Germline trimming cut 5 bases from V and 4 bases from J; bases unmatched to any gene: 4. This CDR3 comprises 14 residues.

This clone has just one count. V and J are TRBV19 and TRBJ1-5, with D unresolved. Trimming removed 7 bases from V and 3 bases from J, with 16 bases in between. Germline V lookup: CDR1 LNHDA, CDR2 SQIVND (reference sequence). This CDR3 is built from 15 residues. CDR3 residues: CASKSPAGTNQPQHF. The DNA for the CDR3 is TGTGCCAGTAAGTCTCCGGCAGGAACCAATCAGCCCCAGCATTTT.

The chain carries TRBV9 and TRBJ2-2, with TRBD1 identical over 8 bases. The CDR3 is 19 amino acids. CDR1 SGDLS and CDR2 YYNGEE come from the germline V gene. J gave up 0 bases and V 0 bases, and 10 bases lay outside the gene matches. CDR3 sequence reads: CASSVGGTGANANTGELFF. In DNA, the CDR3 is TGTGCCAGCAGCGTAGGTGGGACAGGCGCTAATGCGAACACCGGGGAGCTGTTTTTT.

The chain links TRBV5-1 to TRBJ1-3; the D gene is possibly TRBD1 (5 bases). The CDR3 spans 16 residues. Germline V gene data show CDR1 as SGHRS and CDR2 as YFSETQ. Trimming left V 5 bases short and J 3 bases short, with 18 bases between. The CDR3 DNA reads TGCGCCAGCAGTCTTTTCTCCAGGGTAGGTGGAAACACCATATATTTT. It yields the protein CASSLFSRVGGNTIYF.

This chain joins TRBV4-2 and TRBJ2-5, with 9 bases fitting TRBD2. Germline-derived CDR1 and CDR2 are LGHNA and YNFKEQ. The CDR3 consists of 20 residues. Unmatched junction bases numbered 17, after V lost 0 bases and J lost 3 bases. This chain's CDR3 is CASSQDSRVGTSGFEETQYF. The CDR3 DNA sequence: TGTGCCAGCAGCCAAGATTCTCGGGTCGGAACTAGCGGGTTTGAAGAGACCCAGTACTTC.

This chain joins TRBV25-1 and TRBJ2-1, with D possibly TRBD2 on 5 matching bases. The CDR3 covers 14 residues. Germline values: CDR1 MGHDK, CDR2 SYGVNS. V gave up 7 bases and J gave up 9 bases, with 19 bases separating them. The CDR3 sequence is CASIGPGPRGEQFF. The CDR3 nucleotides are TGTGCCAGCATTGGGCCCGGGCCCCGGGGTGAGCAGTTCTTC.

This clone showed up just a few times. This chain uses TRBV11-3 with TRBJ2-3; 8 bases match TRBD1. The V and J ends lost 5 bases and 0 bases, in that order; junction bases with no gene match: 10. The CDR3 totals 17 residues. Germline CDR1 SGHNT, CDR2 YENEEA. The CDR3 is CASSPLVGTGSTDTQYF. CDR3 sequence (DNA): TGTGCCAGCAGCCCCCTCGTCGGGACAGGTAGCACAGATACGCAGTATTTT.

The CDR3 loop reads CASSLAGGHTTYTDTQYF. The CDR3, as DNA: TGTGCCAGCAGCTTAGCGGGGGGCCACACGACATACACAGATACGCAGTATTTT. The V and J genes are TRBV7-3 and TRBJ2-3; 8 bases are a match to TRBD2. Germline V gene sequence: CDR1 SGHTA, CDR2 FQGTGA. The CDR3 runs to 18 residues. J lost 2 bases, V lost 2 bases, and 12 bases had no gene match.

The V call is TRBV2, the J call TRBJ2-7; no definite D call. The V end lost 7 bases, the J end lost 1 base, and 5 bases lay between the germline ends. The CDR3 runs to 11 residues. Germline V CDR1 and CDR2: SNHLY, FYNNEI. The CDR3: CASTWSYEQYF. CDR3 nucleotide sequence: TGTGCCAGCACTTGGTCCTACGAGCAGTACTTC.

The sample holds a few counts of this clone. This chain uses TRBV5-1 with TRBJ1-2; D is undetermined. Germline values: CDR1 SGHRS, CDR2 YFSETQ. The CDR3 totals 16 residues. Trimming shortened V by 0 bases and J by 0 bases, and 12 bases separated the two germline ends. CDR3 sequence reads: CASSLVTLPSNYGYTF. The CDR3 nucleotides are TGCGCCAGCAGCTTGGTGACACTTCCCTCTAACTATGGCTACACCTTC.

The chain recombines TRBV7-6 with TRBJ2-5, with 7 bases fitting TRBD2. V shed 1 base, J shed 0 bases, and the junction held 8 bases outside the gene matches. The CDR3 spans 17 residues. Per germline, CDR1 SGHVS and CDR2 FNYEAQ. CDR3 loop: CASSLGVRAGNQETQYF. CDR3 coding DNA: TGTGCCAGCAGCTTAGGAGTCAGAGCGGGAAACCAAGAGACCCAGTACTTC.

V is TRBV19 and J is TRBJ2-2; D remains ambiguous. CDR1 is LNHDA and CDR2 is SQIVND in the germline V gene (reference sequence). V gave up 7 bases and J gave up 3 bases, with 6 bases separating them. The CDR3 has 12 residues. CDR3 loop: CASTAHTGELFF. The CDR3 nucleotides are TGTGCCAGTACGGCCCACACCGGGGAGCTGTTTTTT.

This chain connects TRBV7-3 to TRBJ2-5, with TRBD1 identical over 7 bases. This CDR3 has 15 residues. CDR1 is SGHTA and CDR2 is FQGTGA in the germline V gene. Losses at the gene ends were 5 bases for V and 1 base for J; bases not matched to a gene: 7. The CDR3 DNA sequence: TGTGCCAGCAGCCCCTCAGGGGGAACCCAAGAGACCCAGTACTTC. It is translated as CASSPSGGTQETQYF.

The CDR3 DNA reads TGTGCCAGCAGAAAAGGACGCCTACAAGAAGAGACCCAGTACTTC. This encodes CASRKGRLQEETQYF. The chain uses TRBV6-1 and TRBJ2-5; D gene ambiguous. This CDR3 comprises 15 residues. V was shortened by 6 bases and J by 3 bases, with 17 bases between the two germline ends. Germline V gives CDR1 MNHNS, CDR2 SASEGT.

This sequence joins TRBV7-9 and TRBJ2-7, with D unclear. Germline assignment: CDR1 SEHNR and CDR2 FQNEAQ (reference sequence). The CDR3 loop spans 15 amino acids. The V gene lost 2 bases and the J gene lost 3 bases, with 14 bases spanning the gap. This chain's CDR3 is CASSLTPSNDYEQYF. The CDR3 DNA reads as TGTGCCAGCAGCTTAACTCCTTCTAATGACTACGAGCAGTACTTC.

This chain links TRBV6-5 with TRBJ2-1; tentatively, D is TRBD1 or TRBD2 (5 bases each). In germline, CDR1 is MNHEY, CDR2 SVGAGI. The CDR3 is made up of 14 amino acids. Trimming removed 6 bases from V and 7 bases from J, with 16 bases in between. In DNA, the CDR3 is TGTGCCAGCAGGAGGGGCCTGGGCGGGAATGAGCAGTTCTTC. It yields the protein CASRRGLGGNEQFF.

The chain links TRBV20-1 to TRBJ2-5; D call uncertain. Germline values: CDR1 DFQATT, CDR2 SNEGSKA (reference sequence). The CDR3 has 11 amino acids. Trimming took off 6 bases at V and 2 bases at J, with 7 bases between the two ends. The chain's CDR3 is CSAVGQETQYF. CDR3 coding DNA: TGCAGTGCAGTAGGGCAAGAGACCCAGTACTTC.

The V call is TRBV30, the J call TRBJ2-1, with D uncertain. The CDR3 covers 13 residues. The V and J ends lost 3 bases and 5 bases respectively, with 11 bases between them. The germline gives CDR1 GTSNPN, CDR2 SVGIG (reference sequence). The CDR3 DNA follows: TGTGCCTGGAGCAGGCGGACGAACAATGAGCAGTTCTTC. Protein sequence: CAWSRRTNNEQFF.

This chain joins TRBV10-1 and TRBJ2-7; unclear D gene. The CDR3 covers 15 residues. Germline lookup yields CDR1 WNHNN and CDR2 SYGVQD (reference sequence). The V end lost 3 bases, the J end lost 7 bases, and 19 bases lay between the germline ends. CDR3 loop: CASSDSHRGYWEQYF. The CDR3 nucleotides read TGCGCCAGCAGTGATAGTCACCGCGGTTATTGGGAGCAGTACTTC.